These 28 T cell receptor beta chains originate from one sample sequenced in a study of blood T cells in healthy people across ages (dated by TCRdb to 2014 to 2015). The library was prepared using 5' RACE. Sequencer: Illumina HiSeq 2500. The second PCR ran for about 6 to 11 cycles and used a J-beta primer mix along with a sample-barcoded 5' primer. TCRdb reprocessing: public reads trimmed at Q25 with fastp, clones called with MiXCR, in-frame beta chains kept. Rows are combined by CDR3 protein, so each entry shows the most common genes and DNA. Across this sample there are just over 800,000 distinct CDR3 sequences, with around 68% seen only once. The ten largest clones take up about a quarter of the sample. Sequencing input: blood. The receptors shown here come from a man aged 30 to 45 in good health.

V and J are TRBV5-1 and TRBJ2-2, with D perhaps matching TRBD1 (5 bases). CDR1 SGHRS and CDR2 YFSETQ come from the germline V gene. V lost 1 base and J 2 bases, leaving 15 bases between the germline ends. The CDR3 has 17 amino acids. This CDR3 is CASSLFSAGSNTGELFF. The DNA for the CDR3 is TGCGCCAGCAGCTTGTTTTCGGCAGGGTCCAACACCGGGGAGCTGTTTTTT.

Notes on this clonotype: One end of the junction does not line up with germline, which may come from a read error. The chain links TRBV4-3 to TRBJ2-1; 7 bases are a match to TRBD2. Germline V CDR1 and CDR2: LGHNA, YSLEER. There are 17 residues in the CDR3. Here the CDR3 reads CAGSQNPGPRGGDEQFF. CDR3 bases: TGCGCCGGCAGCCAAAACCCCGGGCCAAGGGGAGGGGATGAGCAGTTCTTC.

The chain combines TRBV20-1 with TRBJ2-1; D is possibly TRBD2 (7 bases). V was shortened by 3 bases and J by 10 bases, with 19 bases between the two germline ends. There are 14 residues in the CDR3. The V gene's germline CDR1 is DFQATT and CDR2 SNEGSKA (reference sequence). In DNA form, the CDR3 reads TGCAGTGCTAGCGAAAGGGGGGCGGGGGAAGAGCAGTTCTTC. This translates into CSASERGAGEEQFF.

CDR3 loop: CASSGSGTGNEKLFF. CDR3 sequence (DNA): TGTGCCAGCAGCGGATCCGGGACAGGGAATGAAAAACTGTTTTTT. The V and J genes are TRBV9 and TRBJ1-4; 9 bases agree with TRBD1. The length of the CDR3 is 15 residues. J was trimmed by 5 bases and V by 3 bases; bases with no gene match: 5. Germline V lookup: CDR1 SGDLS, CDR2 YYNGEE.

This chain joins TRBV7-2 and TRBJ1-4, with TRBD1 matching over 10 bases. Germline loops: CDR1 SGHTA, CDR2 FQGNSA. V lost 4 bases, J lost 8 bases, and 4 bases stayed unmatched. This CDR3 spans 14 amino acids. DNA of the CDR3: TGTGCCAGCAGCTGGGACAGGGGTAGGGAAAAACTGTTTTTT. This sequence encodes CASSWDRGREKLFF.

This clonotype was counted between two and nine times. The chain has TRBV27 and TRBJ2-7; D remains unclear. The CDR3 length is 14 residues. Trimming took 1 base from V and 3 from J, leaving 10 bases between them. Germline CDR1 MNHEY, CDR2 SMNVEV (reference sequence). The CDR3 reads CASSLLGIGYEQYF. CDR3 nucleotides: TGTGCCAGCAGTTTATTAGGCATCGGCTACGAGCAGTACTTC.

DNA for the CDR3: TGTGCCAGCAGCTTAGGGGCGGCGGGCTTCTACGAGCAGTACTTC. The encoded protein is CASSLGAAGFYEQYF. The chain has TRBV7-2 and TRBJ2-7; D may be TRBD2 (5 bases). Per the germline V gene, CDR1 is SGHTA and CDR2 is FQGNSA. V lost 1 base and J lost 3, with 13 bases in between. The CDR3 length is 15 residues. Looking up the rest from reference TRBV7-2 and TRBJ2-7 gives the full variable domain: GAGVSQSPSNKVTEKGKDVELRCDPISGHTALYWYRQSLGQGLEFLIYFQGNSAPDKSGLPSDRFSAERTGGSVSTLTIQRTQQEDSAVYLCASSLGAAGFYEQYFGPGTRLTVT.

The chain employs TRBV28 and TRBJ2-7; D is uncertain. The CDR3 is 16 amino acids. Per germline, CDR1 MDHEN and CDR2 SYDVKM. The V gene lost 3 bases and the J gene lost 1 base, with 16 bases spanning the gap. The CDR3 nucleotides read TGTGCCAGCAGTTTGAGGACGAACTCTTTTTCCTACGAGCAGTACTTC. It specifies CASSLRTNSFSYEQYF. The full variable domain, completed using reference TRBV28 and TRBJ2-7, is DVKVTQSSRYLVKRTGEKVFLECVQDMDHENMFWYRQDPGLGLRLIYFSYDVKMKEKGDIPEGYSVSREKKERFSLILESASTNQTSMYLCASSLRTNSFSYEQYFGPGTRLTVT.

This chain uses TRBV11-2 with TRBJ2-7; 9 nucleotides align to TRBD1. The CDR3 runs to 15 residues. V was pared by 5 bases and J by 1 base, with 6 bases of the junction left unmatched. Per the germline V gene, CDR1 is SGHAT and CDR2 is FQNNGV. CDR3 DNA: TGTGCCAGCAGCCCCTGGACAGGGGATTCCTACGAGCAGTACTTC. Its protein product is CASSPWTGDSYEQYF.

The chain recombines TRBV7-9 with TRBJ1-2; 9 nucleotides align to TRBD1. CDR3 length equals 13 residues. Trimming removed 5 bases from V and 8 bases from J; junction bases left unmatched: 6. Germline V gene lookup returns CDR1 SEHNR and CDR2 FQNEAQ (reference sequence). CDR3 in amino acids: CASSQGQGIGYTF. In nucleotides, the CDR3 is TGTGCCAGCAGCCAGGGACAGGGTATCGGCTACACCTTC.

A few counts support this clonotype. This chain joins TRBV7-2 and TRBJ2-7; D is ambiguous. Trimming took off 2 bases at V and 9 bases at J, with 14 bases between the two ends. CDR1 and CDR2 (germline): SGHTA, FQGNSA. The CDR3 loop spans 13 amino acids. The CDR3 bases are TGTGCCAGCAGCTTAAATTATCGTGAATCGCAGTACTTC. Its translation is CASSLNYRESQYF.

The CDR3 loop reads CATGPGGPADTQYF. CDR3 coding DNA: TGTGCCACAGGACCGGGGGGGCCGGCAGATACGCAGTATTTT. V and J are TRBV9 and TRBJ2-3, with 8 bases fitting TRBD2. V shed 9 bases, J shed 4 bases, and the junction held 10 bases outside the gene matches. The CDR3 is 14 amino acids. Looked up from germline, CDR1 is SGDLS and CDR2 is YYNGEE.

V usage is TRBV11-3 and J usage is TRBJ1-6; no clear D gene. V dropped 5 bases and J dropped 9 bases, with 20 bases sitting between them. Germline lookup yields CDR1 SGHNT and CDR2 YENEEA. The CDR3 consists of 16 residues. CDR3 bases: TGTGCCAGCAGCCCCTCGATTGGCAGGCCCGGTTCACCCCTCCACTTT. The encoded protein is CASSPSIGRPGSPLHF.

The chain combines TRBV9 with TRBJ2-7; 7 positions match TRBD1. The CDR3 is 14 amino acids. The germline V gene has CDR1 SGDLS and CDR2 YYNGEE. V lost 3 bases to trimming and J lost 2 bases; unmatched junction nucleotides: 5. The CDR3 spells CASSAGTAPYEQYF. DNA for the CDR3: TGTGCCAGCAGCGCCGGGACAGCTCCCTACGAGCAGTACTTC.

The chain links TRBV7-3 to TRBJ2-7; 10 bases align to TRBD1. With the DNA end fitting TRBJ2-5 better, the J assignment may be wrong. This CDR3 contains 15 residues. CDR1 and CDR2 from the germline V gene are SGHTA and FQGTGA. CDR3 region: CASSFDRGHSETQYF. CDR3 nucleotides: TGTGCCAGCAGCTTCGACAGGGGGCATTCTGAGACCCAGTACTTC.

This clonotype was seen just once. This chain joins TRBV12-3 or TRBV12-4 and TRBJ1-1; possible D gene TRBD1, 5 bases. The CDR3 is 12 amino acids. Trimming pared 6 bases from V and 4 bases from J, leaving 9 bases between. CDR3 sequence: CASRARATEAFF. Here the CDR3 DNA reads TGTGCCAGCAGGGCCAGGGCCACTGAAGCTTTCTTT.

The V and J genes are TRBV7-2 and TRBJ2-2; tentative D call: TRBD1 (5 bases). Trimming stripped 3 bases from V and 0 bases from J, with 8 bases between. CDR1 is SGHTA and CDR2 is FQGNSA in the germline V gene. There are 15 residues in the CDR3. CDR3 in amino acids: CASSFRTTNTGELFF. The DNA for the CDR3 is TGTGCCAGCAGCTTTAGGACAACGAACACCGGGGAGCTGTTTTTT.

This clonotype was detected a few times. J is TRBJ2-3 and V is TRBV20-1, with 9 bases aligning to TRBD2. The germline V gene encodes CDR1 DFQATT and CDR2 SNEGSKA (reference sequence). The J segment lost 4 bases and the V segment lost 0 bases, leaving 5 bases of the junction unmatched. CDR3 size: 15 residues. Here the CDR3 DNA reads TGCAGTGCTAGAGAACTCGCGGGGGGGCCAGATACGCAGTATTTT. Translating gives CSARELAGGPDTQYF.

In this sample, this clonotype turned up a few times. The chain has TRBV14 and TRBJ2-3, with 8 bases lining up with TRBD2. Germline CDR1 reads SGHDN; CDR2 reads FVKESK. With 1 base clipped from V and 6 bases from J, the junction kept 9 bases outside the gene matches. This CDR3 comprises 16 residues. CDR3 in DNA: TGTGCCAGCAGCCAAGGGGTTGGGACTAGGCCTGATACGCAGTATTTT. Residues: CASSQGVGTRPDTQYF.

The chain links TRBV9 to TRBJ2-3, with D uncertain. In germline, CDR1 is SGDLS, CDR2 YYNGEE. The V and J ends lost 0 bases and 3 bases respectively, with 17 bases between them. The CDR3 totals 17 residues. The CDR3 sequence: CASSVENRALGTDTQYF. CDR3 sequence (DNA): TGTGCCAGCAGCGTAGAAAATAGGGCCCTAGGTACAGATACGCAGTATTTT.

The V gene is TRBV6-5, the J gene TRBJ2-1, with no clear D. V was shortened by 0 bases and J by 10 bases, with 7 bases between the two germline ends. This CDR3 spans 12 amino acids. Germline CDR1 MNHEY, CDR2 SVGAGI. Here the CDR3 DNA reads TGTGCCAGCAGTTACTCGAGGACGGAGCAGTTCTTC. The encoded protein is CASSYSRTEQFF.

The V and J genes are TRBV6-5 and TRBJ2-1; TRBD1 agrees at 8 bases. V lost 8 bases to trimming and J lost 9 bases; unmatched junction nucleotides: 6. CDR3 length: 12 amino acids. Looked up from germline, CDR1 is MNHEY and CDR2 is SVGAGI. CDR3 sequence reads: CASGGQGLEQFF. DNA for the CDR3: TGTGCCAGCGGCGGACAGGGCCTTGAGCAGTTCTTC.

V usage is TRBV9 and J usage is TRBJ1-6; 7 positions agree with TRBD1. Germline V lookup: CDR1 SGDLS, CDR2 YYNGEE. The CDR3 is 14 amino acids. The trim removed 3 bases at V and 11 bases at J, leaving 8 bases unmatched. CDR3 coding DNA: TGTGCCAGCAGCGATGCAGGGGGAGGCGCACCCCTCCACTTT. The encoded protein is CASSDAGGGAPLHF.

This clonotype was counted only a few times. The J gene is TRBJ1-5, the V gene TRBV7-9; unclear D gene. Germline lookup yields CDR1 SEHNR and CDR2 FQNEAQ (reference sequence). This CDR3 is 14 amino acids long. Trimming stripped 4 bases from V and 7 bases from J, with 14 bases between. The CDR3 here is CASSSGQTRQPQHF. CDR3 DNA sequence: TGTGCCAGCAGCTCCGGGCAGACCCGCCAGCCCCAGCATTTT.

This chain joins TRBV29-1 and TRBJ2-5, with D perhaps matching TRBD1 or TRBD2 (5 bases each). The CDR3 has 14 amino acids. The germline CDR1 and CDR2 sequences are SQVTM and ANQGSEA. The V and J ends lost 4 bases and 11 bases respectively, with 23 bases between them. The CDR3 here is CSVVGDGTGDEQYF. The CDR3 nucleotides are TGCAGCGTTGTTGGGGATGGGACCGGGGATGAGCAGTACTTC.

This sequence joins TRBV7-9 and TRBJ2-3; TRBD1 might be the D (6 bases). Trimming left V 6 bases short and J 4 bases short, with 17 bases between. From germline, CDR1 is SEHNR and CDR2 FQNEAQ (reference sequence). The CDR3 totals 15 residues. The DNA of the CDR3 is TGTGCCAGCAGTGACTATAGGGGGATCGCAGATACGCAGTATTTT. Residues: CASSDYRGIADTQYF.

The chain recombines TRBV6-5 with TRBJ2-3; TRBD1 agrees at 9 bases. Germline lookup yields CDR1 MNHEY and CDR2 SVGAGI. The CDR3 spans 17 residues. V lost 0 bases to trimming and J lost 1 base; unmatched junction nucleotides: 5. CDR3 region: CASSYSSGQGGTDTQYF. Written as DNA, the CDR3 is TGTGCCAGCAGTTACTCGTCGGGACAGGGCGGCACAGATACGCAGTATTTT.

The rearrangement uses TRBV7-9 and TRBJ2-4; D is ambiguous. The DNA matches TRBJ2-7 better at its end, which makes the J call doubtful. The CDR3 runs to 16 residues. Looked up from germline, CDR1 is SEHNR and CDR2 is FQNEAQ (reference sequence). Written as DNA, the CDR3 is TGTGCCAGCAGCTTAGCGTTAGGGATCCTAAGGTCCGAGCAGTACTTC. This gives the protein CASSLALGILRSEQYF.